Below, 6 T cell receptor beta chains from the same sample are listed, as sequenced in a study of blood T cell repertoires in COVID-19. Clones were sequenced by immunoSEQ multiplex PCR, and TCRdb holds only the in-frame ones, with some missing. Of around 390,000 clones in the sample, approximately 90% were seen once. The sequencing sample was made of PBMCs or T cells enriched from blood (not recorded which). These receptors all come from a woman in her forties or fifties who had recovered from COVID-19.

J is TRBJ2-5 and V is TRBV9, with 10 bases matching TRBD2. CDR1 and CDR2 from the germline V gene are SGDLS and YYNGEE. This CDR3 has 15 residues. V was clipped by 0 bases and J by 4 bases; unmatched bases: 3. As DNA, the CDR3 is TGTGCCAGCAGCGTAGTAGCGGGGGGCGGAGAGACCCAGTACTTC. It specifies CASSVVAGGGETQYF.

The genes are TRBV21-1 and TRBJ2-4; TRBD1 reflects the table's D call only, with no check against the DNA. TRBV21-1 is a recognized pseudogene. CDR3 size: 14 residues. CDR3 in amino acids: CASSHYRGWNIQYF. The CDR3, as DNA: TGTGCCAGCAGCCACTACAGGGGATGGAACATTCAGTACTTC.

CDR3 in DNA: TGTGCCAGCAGTTTTGGACAGGGGGCTGCTCAGCCCCAGCATTTT. It codes for CASSFGQGAAQPQHF. V and J are TRBV2 and TRBJ1-5, with 11 bases identical to TRBD1. CDR1 is SNHLY, CDR2 FYNNEI, per germline. V was clipped by 5 bases and J by 6 bases; unmatched bases: 6. This CDR3 is 15 amino acids long.

The V call is TRBV2, the J call TRBJ1-1; 7 positions match TRBD1. With V trimmed by 6 bases and J by 8 bases, 15 bases remained unmatched. This CDR3 spans 15 amino acids. The germline V gene encodes CDR1 SNHLY and CDR2 FYNNEI. CDR3 residues: CASRTLDRAGQEAFF. Written as DNA, the CDR3 is TGTGCCAGCAGGACCCTAGACAGGGCGGGACAGGAAGCTTTCTTT.

The chain is built from TRBV5-1 and TRBJ2-2; 8 bases fit TRBD2. The CDR3 is 17 residues long. CDR1 is SGHRS and CDR2 is YFSETQ in the germline V gene. V shed 5 bases, J shed 2 bases, and the junction held 11 bases outside the gene matches. CDR3 coding DNA: TGCGCCAGCAGGCGGGTGAGCGGGGGAGCCAACACCGGGGAGCTGTTTTTT. It translates to CASRRVSGGANTGELFF.

The chain uses TRBV27 and TRBJ2-4, with D perhaps matching TRBD2 (6 bases). Deletions cut 0 bases from V and 7 bases from J, with 25 bases between. CDR1 MNHEY and CDR2 SMNVEV come from the germline V gene (reference sequence). The CDR3 has 19 amino acids. The CDR3 bases are TGTGCCAGCAGTTTATCGCCGAACGTGTGGGGGGAGCGTAGCAACATTCAGTACTTC. This sequence encodes CASSLSPNVWGERSNIQYF.